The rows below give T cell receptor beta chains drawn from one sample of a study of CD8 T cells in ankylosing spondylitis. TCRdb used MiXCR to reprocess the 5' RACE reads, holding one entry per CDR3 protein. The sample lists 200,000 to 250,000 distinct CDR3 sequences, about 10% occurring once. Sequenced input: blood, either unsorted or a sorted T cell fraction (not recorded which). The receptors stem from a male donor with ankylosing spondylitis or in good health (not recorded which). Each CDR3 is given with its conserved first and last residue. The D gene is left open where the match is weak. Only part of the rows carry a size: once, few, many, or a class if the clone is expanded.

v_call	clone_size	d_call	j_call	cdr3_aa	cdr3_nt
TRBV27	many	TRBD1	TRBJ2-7	CATGQGAYEQYF	TGTGCCACCGGACAGGGTGCCTACGAGCAGTACTTC
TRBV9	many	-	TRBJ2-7	CASSVSHSSYEQYF	TGTGCCAGCAGCGTTTCTCACAGCTCCTACGAGCAGTACTTC
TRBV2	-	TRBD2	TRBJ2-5	CASSGSGGHLETQYF	TGTGCCAGCAGTGGTAGCGGGGGTCATCTGGAGACCCAGTACTTC
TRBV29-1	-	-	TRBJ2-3	CSGGSLADTQYF	TGCAGCGGCGGAAGTCTCGCAGATACGCAGTATTTT
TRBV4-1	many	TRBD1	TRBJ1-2	CASSHPTGGVGYTF	TGCGCCAGCAGCCACCCCACAGGGGGGGTGGGCTACACCTTC
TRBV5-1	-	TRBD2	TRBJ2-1	CASSSTSGREQFF	TGCGCCAGCAGCTCGACTAGCGGCCGAGAGCAGTTCTTC
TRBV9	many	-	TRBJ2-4	CASSPRRDLAKNIQYF	TGTGCCAGCAGCCCCCGAAGGGACCTAGCCAAAAACATTCAGTACTTC
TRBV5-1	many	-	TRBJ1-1	CASSGLDARTEAFF	TGCGCCAGCAGCGGCCTGGACGCACGCACTGAAGCTTTCTTT
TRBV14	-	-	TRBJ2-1	CASSQDGSYNEQFF	TGTGCCAGCAGCCAAGACGGAAGCTACAATGAGCAGTTCTTC
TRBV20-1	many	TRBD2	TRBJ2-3	CSAREGSGDSDTQYF	TGCAGTGCTAGAGAGGGGAGCGGGGATTCAGATACGCAGTATTTT
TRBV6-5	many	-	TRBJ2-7	CASSYSSTLAGDYEQYF	TGTGCCAGCAGTTACTCGTCTACGTTGGCCGGGGACTACGAGCAGTACTTC
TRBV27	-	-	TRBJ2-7	CASSPGDGYEQYF	TGTGCCAGCAGTCCAGGGGACGGTTACGAGCAGTACTTC
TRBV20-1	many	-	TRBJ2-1	CSQGGNEQFF	TGCAGTCAGGGGGGCAATGAGCAGTTCTTC
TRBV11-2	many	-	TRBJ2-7	CASSFSGLHSSYEQYF	TGTGCCAGCAGCTTCTCGGGTTTACACAGCTCCTACGAGCAGTACTTC
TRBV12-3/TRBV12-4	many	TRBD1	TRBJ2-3	CASSKDRVPDTQYF	TGTGCCAGCAGTAAGGACAGGGTTCCAGATACGCAGTATTTT
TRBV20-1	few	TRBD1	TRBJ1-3	CSARTGTGVLSGNTIYF	TGCAGTGCTAGAACCGGGACAGGGGTCCTCTCTGGAAACACCATATATTTT
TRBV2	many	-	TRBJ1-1	CASSERYSAFF	TGTGCCAGCAGTGAGAGGTATTCAGCTTTCTTT